A selection of T cell receptor beta chains follows, all from one sample in a study of PD-L1 blockade in urothelial cancer. Using immunoSEQ multiplex PCR, the repertoire was profiled, and TCRdb retains in-frame clones only, with some absent. The sample includes approximately 86,000 clones, 85% seen only once; the top ten take roughly 7.3%. This material consisted of PBMCs, taken around atezolizumab (anti-PD-L1) treatment. These receptor sequences come from a man aged 40-55 years with urothelial cancer. The CDR3 runs from the conserved cysteine through the conserved F or W. Each record gives: clone size, J gene, V gene, CDR3 length, D gene, CDR3 DNA, CDR3 protein. D genes are given only for firm matches. Clone size is given for some rows only: seen once, a few or many times, or a class if the clone is expanded.

- TRBJ1-1 TRBV28 16 - TGTGCCAGCAGTTTGGAAGGGGGTAGAGGGAACACTGAAGCTTTCTTT CASSLEGGRGNTEAFF
- TRBJ1-5 TRBV14 15 TRBD1 TGTGCCAGCAGCCGCGGACAGGGCAGCAATCAGCCCCAGCATTTT CASSRGQGSNQPQHF
few TRBJ2-5 TRBV5-1 16 TRBD2 TGCGCCAGCAGCTTGGGAGGGACTAGCGGGGCGGAGACCCAGTACTTC CASSLGGTSGAETQYF
- TRBJ2-5 TRBV6-6 13 TRBD1 TGTGCCAGCAGCCAGGGGGCAGACCGGGGCCCGTACTTC CASSQGADRGPYF
- TRBJ1-2 TRBV7-9 14 - TGTGCCAGCAGCTTTTCAGGGAACAACTATGGCTACACCTTC CASSFSGNNYGYTF
- TRBJ1-5 TRBV6-5 14 - TGTGCCAGCAGCCACTATCCTGACGGCCAGCCCCAGCATTTT CASSHYPDGQPQHF
- TRBJ2-3 TRBV9 16 TRBD2 TGTGCCAGCAGCGTAGGGACTAGCGATAGCACAGATACGCAGTATTTT CASSVGTSDSTDTQYF
- TRBJ2-5 TRBV28 14 - TGTGCCAGCAGAAGGGGCGGTCCGCAAGAGACCCAGTACTTC CASRRGGPQETQYF
once TRBJ1-1 TRBV5-5 15 TRBD1 TGTGCCAGCAGCCACGGACAGGGGGGACCTAATGAAGCTTTCTTT CASSHGQGGPNEAFF
- TRBJ2-7 TRBV30 12 - TGTGCCTGGGCCCCTACGAGTGGTAGTGAGTACTTC CAWAPTSGSEYF
- TRBJ2-1 TRBV7-3 15 - TGTGCCAGCAGCTTAATAGCCGGTTCTTACAATGAGCAGTTCTTC CASSLIAGSYNEQFF
- TRBJ2-3 TRBV7-3 16 TRBD1 TGTGCCAGCAGCCAAAATACAGGGGGTGGGGGAGGTACGCAGTATTTT CASSQNTGGGGGTQYF
- TRBJ1-2 TRBV6-5 12 - TGTGCCAGCAGTGTCGAGGGCTATGGCTACACCTTC CASSVEGYGYTF
few TRBJ2-7 TRBV28 14 TRBD2 TGTGCCAGCAGCAACACCCGCGGGGGGAGGGAGCAGTACTTC CASSNTRGGREQYF
- TRBJ1-5 TRBV7-9 17 TRBD1 TGTGCCAGCAGCTTTGGGGCAGGGGGCGGCGGATTTCAGCCCCAGCATTTT CASSFGAGGGGFQPQHF
- TRBJ2-2 TRBV11-1 15 - TGTGCCAGCAGCTTAGACAGGGCAGAGACCGGGGAGCTGTTTTTT CASSLDRAETGELFF
- TRBJ2-3 TRBV28 13 - TGTGCCAGCAGTTTGCGGATCACAGATACGCAGTATTTT CASSLRITDTQYF
- TRBJ1-4 TRBV4-2 16 - TGTGCCAGCAGCCAAGACCAGGGCGCAACTAATGAAAAACTGTTTTTT CASSQDQGATNEKLFF
- TRBJ1-2 TRBV5-1 14 - TGCGCCAGCAGCCCAGTTCCTTCGGTGGAGGGCTACACCTTC CASSPVPSVEGYTF
- TRBJ1-1 TRBV7-9 16 TRBD1 TGTGCCAGCAGCTTCCCGCCCGACAGGGGGGCTTCTGAAGCTTTCTTT CASSFPPDRGASEAFF
- TRBJ2-5 TRBV11-3 16 TRBD2 TGTGCCAGCAGCTTAGGGGCGGGAGGAAAGGAAGAGACCCAGTACTTC CASSLGAGGKEETQYF
- TRBJ1-1 TRBV19 12 - TGTGCCAGTACCGGACAGCCCTCTGAAGCTTTCTTT CASTGQPSEAFF
- TRBJ1-5 TRBV2 12 - TGTGCCAGCAATCGGGGCAATCAGCCCCAGCATTTT CASNRGNQPQHF
few TRBJ2-7 TRBV28 13 - TGTGCCAGCAGACAGTCGAGCTCCTACGAGCAGTACTTC CASRQSSSYEQYF
- TRBJ1-4 TRBV28 15 TRBD1 TGTGCCAGCAGTCTCTCGGGACAGCCCACAGAAAAACTGTTTTTT CASSLSGQPTEKLFF
few TRBJ1-3 TRBV18 13 - TGTGCCAGCTCACTGGGCCCTGGAAACACCATATATTTT CASSLGPGNTIYF